This T cell receptor (beta chain) was captured in a study of blood T cells in healthy people across ages. Primed by a sample-barcoded 5' primer and a J-beta primer mix, a second PCR proceeded for about 6 to 12 cycles. MiXCR, applied by TCRdb to the 5' RACE reads, yields one record per CDR3 protein. The sample records some 1.7 million distinct CDR3 sequences, 28% being singletons. With 3 bases clipped from V and 4 bases from J, the junction kept 7 bases outside the gene matches. CDR1 is SGHTA and CDR2 is FQGNSA in the germline V gene. The CDR3 contains 17 residues. Whole-study findings and limits: Naive CD4+ cells and diversity were both higher in long-lived donors than in aged donors. For the donors, CMV status was unknown and possibly confounded expanded clonotype changes.

Only a few counts were recorded for this clonotype. Its target is unknown. Isolation yielded PBMCs, at least 7 million per sample, in every case. This chain connects TRBV7-2 to TRBJ2-3, with 13 nucleotides matching TRBD2. This TCR was sampled from a woman aged 25 to 45 in good health. Sequenced material: blood. The CDR3: CASSFTSGGVRPDTQYF. The CDR3 bases are TGTGCCAGCAGCTTTACTAGCGGGGGGGTCCGCCCAGATACGCAGTATTTT.